The 29 T cell receptor beta chains below all came from one sample that was sequenced in a study of CD8 T cells in ankylosing spondylitis. Whole-study results and caveats: About 8 highly homologous variants made up a TCR beta motif, and this motif appeared characteristic of ankylosing spondylitis blood.

TCRdb reprocessed the 5' RACE reads via MiXCR and lists one record per CDR3 protein. The table has fewer than 750,000 distinct CDR3 sequences, around 17% seen once. No cognate antigen is known for these TCRs. Sequencing was done on a sample of blood, either unsorted or a sorted T cell fraction (not recorded which). The source of these receptors is a male donor with ankylosing spondylitis.

Many counts were recorded for this clonotype. This chain uses TRBV12-3 or TRBV12-4 with TRBJ2-7, with D tentatively TRBD1 (5 bases). Trimming removed 6 bases at V and 2 bases at J, with 8 bases between. The CDR3 loop spans 12 amino acids. CDR3 bases: TGTGCCAGCAGCCAGGACACCTACGAGCAGTACTTC. Protein product: CASSQDTYEQYF.

The chain has TRBV7-2 and TRBJ2-3, with TRBD2 matching 12 bases. After removal of 2 bases from V and 4 bases from J, the junction contained 7 bases not matched to a gene. From germline, CDR1 is SGHTA and CDR2 FQGNSA. The CDR3 contains 17 residues. CDR3 DNA sequence: TGTGCCAGCAGCTTACCTAGCGGGAGGGCACCCCCAGATACGCAGTATTTT. Its translation is CASSLPSGRAPPDTQYF. The variable domain in full, completed from reference TRBV7-2 and TRBJ2-3, reads GAGVSQSPSNKVTEKGKDVELRCDPISGHTALYWYRQSLGQGLEFLIYFQGNSAPDKSGLPSDRFSAERTGGSVSTLTIQRTQQEDSAVYLCASSLPSGRAPPDTQYFGPGTRLTVL.

The chain recombines TRBV19 with TRBJ2-3, with 8 bases aligning to TRBD1. The CDR3 extends over 15 amino acids. V lost 5 bases, J lost 3 bases, and 7 bases stayed unmatched. Germline CDR1 is LNHDA and CDR2 is SQIVND (reference sequence). The CDR3: CASSPRTGYTDTQYF. DNA of the CDR3: TGTGCCAGTAGTCCCCGGACAGGGTATACAGATACGCAGTATTTT.

This clonotype was picked up many times. The rearrangement joins TRBV12-3 or TRBV12-4 to TRBJ1-5; D is unresolved. CDR3 length: 14 amino acids. With 7 bases removed from V and 0 bases from J, the gap between germline ends came to 10 bases. CDR3 DNA sequence: TGTGCCAGCACCCCCAGCCATAGCAATCAGCCCCAGCATTTT. Translating it yields CASTPSHSNQPQHF.

This clonotype was seen many times. The gene calls are TRBV10-3 and TRBJ2-7; TRBD1 matches 7 bases. V lost 3 bases to trimming and J lost 3 bases; unmatched junction nucleotides: 8. Per germline, CDR1 ENHRY and CDR2 SYGVKD. The CDR3 runs 15 residues. The CDR3 loop reads CAISDPGTEIYEQYF. The CDR3 region has the DNA TGTGCCATCAGTGATCCCGGGACAGAGATCTACGAGCAGTACTTC.

V is TRBV9 and J is TRBJ2-2; 8 positions agree with TRBD2. Germline V gene sequence: CDR1 SGDLS, CDR2 YYNGEE. This CDR3 is built from 15 residues. Germline trimming cut 0 bases from V and 6 bases from J; bases unmatched to any gene: 4. The CDR3 sequence is CASSVGLANAGELFF. The CDR3 nucleotides read TGTGCCAGCAGCGTAGGACTAGCGAATGCCGGGGAGCTGTTTTTT.

This clonotype was counted once. The CDR3 nucleotides are TGTGCCAGCAGCAAATACATAGATAATAATGAAAAACTGTTTTTT. Translating gives CASSKYIDNNEKLFF. V usage is TRBV12-3 or TRBV12-4 and J usage is TRBJ1-4; D gene uncertain. V was shortened by 6 bases and J by 4 bases, with 15 bases between the two germline ends. CDR3 length equals 15 residues.

The CDR3 coding sequence is TGCAGCGTTGATCATCCCAGAGGAGGCTACACCTTC. Translating it yields CSVDHPRGGYTF. This chain connects TRBV29-1 to TRBJ1-2, with D unresolved. The CDR3 has 12 residues. Per the germline V gene, CDR1 is SQVTM and CDR2 is ANQGSEA. The V and J ends lost 3 bases and 8 bases respectively, with 13 bases between them.

J is TRBJ2-5 and V is TRBV14; 8 bases line up with TRBD1. Looked up from germline, CDR1 is SGHDN and CDR2 is FVKESK. With 0 bases clipped from V and 2 bases from J, the junction kept 5 bases outside the gene matches. The length of the CDR3 is 16 residues. CDR3 coding DNA: TGTGCCAGCAGCCAAGATACAGGGGGGATTCAAGAGACCCAGTACTTC. Protein sequence: CASSQDTGGIQETQYF. Full variable domain (missing parts from reference TRBV14 and TRBJ2-5): EAGVTQFPSHSVIEKGQTVTLRCDPISGHDNLYWYRRVMGKEIKFLLHFVKESKQDESGMPNNRFLAERTGGTYSTLKVQPAELEDSGVYFCASSQDTGGIQETQYFGPGTRLLVL.

This chain joins TRBV28 and TRBJ2-1; 10 positions match TRBD2. Germline CDR1 reads MDHEN; CDR2 reads SYDVKM. The J segment lost 6 bases and the V segment lost 3 bases, leaving 8 bases of the junction unmatched. There are 16 residues in the CDR3. The CDR3 reads CASSLGSASGSNEQFF. CDR3 in DNA: TGTGCCAGCAGTTTGGGCTCGGCTAGCGGGAGCAATGAGCAGTTCTTC. The full variable domain, in which reference TRBV28 and TRBJ2-1 provide the parts outside the CDR3, is DVKVTQSSRYLVKRTGEKVFLECVQDMDHENMFWYRQDPGLGLRLIYFSYDVKMKEKGDIPEGYSVSREKKERFSLILESASTNQTSMYLCASSLGSASGSNEQFFGPGTRLTVL.

This chain links TRBV7-9 with TRBJ2-7; possible D gene TRBD2, 5 bases. CDR1 is SEHNR and CDR2 is FQNEAQ in the germline V gene (reference sequence). The CDR3 is 14 amino acids. V gave up 5 bases and J gave up 5 bases, with 16 bases separating them. The CDR3 loop is CASSPSGAGDEQYF. The CDR3 bases are TGTGCCAGCAGCCCCTCGGGTGCGGGCGACGAGCAGTACTTC. The full variable domain, completed using reference TRBV7-9 and TRBJ2-7, is DTGVSQNPRHKITKRGQNVTFRCDPISEHNRLYWYRQTLGQGPEFLTYFQNEAQLEKSRLLSDRFSAERPKGSFSTLEIQRTEQGDSAMYLCASSPSGAGDEQYFGPGTRLTVT.

The rearrangement joins TRBV12-3 or TRBV12-4 to TRBJ2-7, with 12 bases lining up with TRBD2. J gave up 2 bases and V 6 bases, and 8 bases lay outside the gene matches. This CDR3 is built from 16 residues. CDR3 in DNA: TGTGCCAGCAGCCCGGGACTAGCGGGCGGGGCCTACGAGCAGTACTTC. Its translation is CASSPGLAGGAYEQYF.

In DNA, the CDR3 is TGTGCCAGCAGCCTCGGGGGGGCTCCTAACAATGAGCAGTTCTTC. Protein sequence: CASSLGGAPNNEQFF. J is TRBJ2-1 and V is TRBV28; 8 bases agree with TRBD2. CDR3 length: 15 residues. The junction had 9 bases not matched to a gene; V was cut back by 6 bases and J by 5 bases. From germline, CDR1 is MDHEN and CDR2 SYDVKM.

This clonotype showed up just a few times. The chain is built from TRBV7-9 and TRBJ1-5; perhaps TRBD1 as D (6 bases). This CDR3 has 14 amino acids. From germline, CDR1 is SEHNR and CDR2 FQNEAQ (reference sequence). V dropped 5 bases and J dropped 6 bases, with 14 bases sitting between them. This CDR3 is CASSPQGTGQPQHF. Here the CDR3 DNA reads TGTGCCAGCAGCCCCCAGGGGACCGGTCAGCCCCAGCATTTT.

CDR3 residues: CASSLTSVDTQYF. The CDR3 DNA is TGTGCCAGCAGCTTAACTAGCGTGGATACGCAGTATTTT. The chain carries TRBV7-3 and TRBJ2-3; D is perhaps TRBD2 (5 bases). This CDR3 is built from 13 residues. CDR1 and CDR2 (germline): SGHTA, FQGTGA. Trimming removed 0 bases from V and 6 bases from J, with 7 bases in between.

The chain has TRBV7-2 and TRBJ2-3; maybe TRBD2 (5 bases). CDR3 length: 17 amino acids. V lost 1 base and J lost 3, with 17 bases in between. Germline V gives CDR1 SGHTA, CDR2 FQGNSA. The CDR3, as DNA: TGTGCCAGCAGCTTAGGGTCGGCAAGCGGTCCAACAGATACGCAGTATTTT. Translation: CASSLGSASGPTDTQYF.

This clonotype was seen only a few times. The chain uses TRBV20-1 and TRBJ2-7; D unresolved. CDR1 DFQATT and CDR2 SNEGSKA come from the germline V gene (reference sequence). The CDR3 contains 14 residues. The V and J ends lost 0 bases and 1 base respectively, with 10 bases between them. CDR3 sequence reads: CSARDLVLSYEQYF. DNA of the CDR3: TGCAGTGCTAGAGATCTTGTTCTTTCCTACGAGCAGTACTTC.

This clonotype was seen only a few times. The V call is TRBV25-1, the J call TRBJ1-2; weak D call: TRBD1 (5 bases). The CDR3 contains 15 residues. Trimming took 1 base from V and 0 from J, leaving 9 bases between them. From germline, CDR1 is MGHDK and CDR2 SYGVNS. The CDR3 spells CASSESDRSNYGYTF. Written as DNA, the CDR3 is TGTGCCAGCAGTGAATCCGACAGATCTAACTATGGCTACACCTTC.

This clonotype came up a few times. The chain couples TRBV28 to TRBJ2-7; 9 bases are a match to TRBD1. Germline CDR1 reads MDHEN; CDR2 reads SYDVKM. Trimming cost V 6 bases and J 6 bases; bases outside gene matches: 9. The CDR3 is 14 amino acids. As DNA, the CDR3 is TGTGCCAGCAGACCAACAGGGGGCGCGGGCGAGCAGTACTTC. Protein sequence: CASRPTGGAGEQYF.

In this sample, this clonotype turned up a few times. This rearrangement joins TRBV10-2 to TRBJ2-7; 8 nucleotides match TRBD1. V dropped 2 bases and J dropped 3; count of bases not matched to a gene: 6. The CDR3 totals 15 residues. The germline V gene encodes CDR1 WSHSY and CDR2 SAAADI. CDR3 in amino acids: CASSESLQGDYEQYF. The CDR3 region has the DNA TGCGCCAGCAGTGAGAGTCTACAGGGGGACTACGAGCAGTACTTC.

The genes are TRBV5-1 and TRBJ1-2; D uncertain. The germline V gene has CDR1 SGHRS and CDR2 YFSETQ. V was pared by 2 bases and J by 7 bases, with 12 bases between. CDR3 size: 13 residues. The CDR3 coding sequence is TGCGCCAGCAGCTTAGGACTCACTCTTGGCTACACCTTC. Protein: CASSLGLTLGYTF. Filled out from reference TRBV5-1 and TRBJ1-2, the complete variable domain reads KAGVTQTPRYLIKTRGQQVTLSCSPISGHRSVSWYQQTPGQGLQFLFEYFSETQRNKGNFPGRFSGRQFSNSRSEMNVSTLELGDSALYLCASSLGLTLGYTFGSGTRLTVV.

Ten or more counts support this clonotype. The CDR3 is CASSSLAGGVTGELFF. In nucleotides, the CDR3 is TGTGCCAGCAGTTCCCTAGCGGGAGGGGTCACCGGGGAGCTGTTTTTT. The V call is TRBV28, the J call TRBJ2-2; 12 bases map to TRBD2. The germline gives CDR1 MDHEN, CDR2 SYDVKM. V gave up 4 bases and J gave up 4 bases; unmatched junction bases: 4. The CDR3 loop spans 16 amino acids.

This clonotype was observed a handful of times. V usage is TRBV12-3 or TRBV12-4 and J usage is TRBJ2-7, with D perhaps matching TRBD1 (5 bases). Trimming removed 7 bases at V and 2 bases at J, with 12 bases between. This CDR3 comprises 13 residues. The CDR3 is CASTSGNTYEQYF. Here the CDR3 DNA reads TGTGCCAGCACGTCAGGGAATACCTACGAGCAGTACTTC.

There are many counts of this clonotype. This chain uses TRBV11-2 with TRBJ1-1; D may be TRBD1 (6 bases). This CDR3 region has 16 residues. V shed 5 bases and J shed 0 bases, with 16 bases lying between them. Germline CDR1 SGHAT, CDR2 FQNNGV. The CDR3 loop reads CASSLRQAIMNTEAFF. CDR3 bases: TGTGCCAGCAGCCTCCGACAGGCCATCATGAACACTGAAGCTTTCTTT.

This clonotype was observed at least ten times. This chain links TRBV5-5 with TRBJ2-5, with D perhaps matching TRBD1 or TRBD2 (7 bases each). CDR3 length equals 15 residues. Germline CDR1 is SGHKS and CDR2 is YYEKEE (reference sequence). Trimming cost V 0 bases and J 7 bases, with 16 bases left between them. The CDR3 here is CASSLETSYRGTQYF. DNA of the CDR3: TGTGCCAGCAGCTTGGAGACTAGCTACAGGGGGACCCAGTACTTC.

This clonotype was counted many times. The V call is TRBV12-3 or TRBV12-4, the J call TRBJ2-3; 16 bases are shared with TRBD2. V shed 6 bases, J shed 8 bases, and the junction held 17 bases outside the gene matches. This CDR3 spans 19 amino acids. The CDR3 sequence: CASRLKPGLAGGVSGTQYF. CDR3 bases: TGTGCCAGCAGACTAAAACCGGGACTAGCGGGAGGGGTCTCCGGTACGCAGTATTTT.

As regards this clonotype: One end of the junction does not line up with germline, which may come from a read error. The V and J genes are TRBV11-2 and TRBJ1-6; D gene unclear. The germline V gene has CDR1 SGHAT and CDR2 FQNNGV. The CDR3 runs 13 residues. CDR3 in amino acids: CASSLGAGRPLDF. The DNA of the CDR3 is TGTGCCAGCAGCTTAGGGGCGGGTAGGCCCCTCGACTTT.

The sample holds a few counts of this clonotype. J is TRBJ1-2 and V is TRBV27; unclear D gene. V shed 5 bases and J shed 4 bases, with 14 bases lying between them. This CDR3 is built from 14 residues. Germline CDR1 reads MNHEY; CDR2 reads SMNVEV (reference sequence). The CDR3 spells CASSPLQTGYGYTF. CDR3 nucleotide sequence: TGTGCCAGCAGTCCTCTACAGACCGGCTATGGCTACACCTTC.

The chain is built from TRBV4-1 and TRBJ2-7, with D maybe TRBD2 (5 bases). V gave up 3 bases and J gave up 6 bases, with 18 bases separating them. Per the germline V gene, CDR1 is MGHRA and CDR2 is YSYEKL. The CDR3 runs to 15 residues. DNA of the CDR3: TGCGCCAGCAGCCAGGTGGCTAGCTCCCTTTCCGAGCAGTACTTC. Translation: CASSQVASSLSEQYF.